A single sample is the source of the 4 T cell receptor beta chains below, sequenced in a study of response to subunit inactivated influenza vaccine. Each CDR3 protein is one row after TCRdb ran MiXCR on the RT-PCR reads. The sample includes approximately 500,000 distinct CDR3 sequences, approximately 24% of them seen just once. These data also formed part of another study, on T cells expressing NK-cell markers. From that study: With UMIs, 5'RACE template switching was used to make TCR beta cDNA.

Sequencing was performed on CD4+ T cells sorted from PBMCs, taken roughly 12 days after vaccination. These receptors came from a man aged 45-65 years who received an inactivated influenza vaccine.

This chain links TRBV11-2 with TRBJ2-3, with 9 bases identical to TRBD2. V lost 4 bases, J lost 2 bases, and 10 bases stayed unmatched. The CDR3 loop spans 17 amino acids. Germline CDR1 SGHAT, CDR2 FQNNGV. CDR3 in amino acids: CASSSIGSGGTTDTQYF. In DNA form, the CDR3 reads TGTGCCAGCAGCTCGATCGGTAGCGGGGGAACCACAGATACGCAGTATTTT.

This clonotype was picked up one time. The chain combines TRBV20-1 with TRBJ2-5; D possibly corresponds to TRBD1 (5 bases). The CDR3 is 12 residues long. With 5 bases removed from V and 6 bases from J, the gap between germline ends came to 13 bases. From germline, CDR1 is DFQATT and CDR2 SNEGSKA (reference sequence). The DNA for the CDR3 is TGCAGTGCTTCTCAGGGTGTAAAGACCCAGTACTTC. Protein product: CSASQGVKTQYF.

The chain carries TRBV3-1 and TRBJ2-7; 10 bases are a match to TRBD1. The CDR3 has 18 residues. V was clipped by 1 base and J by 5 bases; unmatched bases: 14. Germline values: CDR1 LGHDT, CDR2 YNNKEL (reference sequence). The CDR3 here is CASSQAWARQGAAHEQYF. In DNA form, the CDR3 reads TGTGCCAGCAGCCAAGCTTGGGCCAGACAGGGGGCGGCCCACGAGCAGTACTTC.

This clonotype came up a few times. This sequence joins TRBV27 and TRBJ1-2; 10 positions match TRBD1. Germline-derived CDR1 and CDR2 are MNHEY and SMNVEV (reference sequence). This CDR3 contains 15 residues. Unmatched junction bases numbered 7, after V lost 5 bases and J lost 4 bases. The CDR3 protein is CASSPLWTGGYGYTF. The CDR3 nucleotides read TGTGCCAGCAGTCCCCTTTGGACAGGGGGCTATGGCTACACCTTC.